Reported below is one T cell receptor beta chain. The antigen remains undetermined. V lost 6 bases and J lost 6, with 13 bases in between. CDR3 length: 13 residues. Germline V CDR1 and CDR2: MNHEY, SVGAGI. Donors likely had unrecorded immune exposures despite being nominally healthy when sampled. This sample was taken from a study of cytomegalovirus exposure and HLA in healthy donors. Study findings and constraints: Donor immune exposure was known only as CMV serostatus. A later analysis found that most CMV-associated TCR beta chains appeared HLA-restricted. Per a prior analysis, the majority of TCR beta V segments were productive roughly 90% or roughly 30% of the time.

13 Jbeta primers and 60 Vbeta primers were used for the PCR. Generated by immunoSEQ multiplex PCR, the TCRdb table keeps only in-frame clones and is missing some. In the table there are about 120,000 clones, 65% to 85% of which are singletons. Sequenced input: PBMCs. The chain carries TRBV6-5 and TRBJ2-3; D is possibly TRBD2 (5 bases). This TCR was sampled from a man aged 45-65 years in good health and CMV-seronegative. The CDR3 sequence is CASSFARGDTQYF. For the CDR3, the DNA is TGTGCCAGCAGCTTCGCCCGCGGGGATACGCAGTATTTT.